Listed here are 16 T cell receptor beta chains from one sample, sequenced in a study of T cell responses to AZD1222 COVID-19 vaccine. Sequencing was performed with immunoSEQ multiplex PCR; in TCRdb, only in-frame clones are kept and a portion is missing. The sample consists of more than 85,000 clones, approximately 89% of them appearing once. Sequenced material: peripheral blood, taken 28 days after the second AZD1222 dose. These receptor sequences come from an adult who received the AZD1222 COVID-19 vaccine.

The rearrangement joins TRBV11-2 to TRBJ1-1; a weak D match, TRBD1 (5 bases). Trimming stripped 5 bases from V and 1 base from J, with 14 bases between. Per germline, CDR1 SGHAT and CDR2 FQNNGV. The CDR3 covers 15 residues. The DNA for the CDR3 is TGTGCCAGCAGCCCTAGAGGGGCAGGGAACACTGAAGCTTTCTTT. Its protein is CASSPRGAGNTEAFF. Full variable domain (outside the CDR3, taken from reference TRBV11-2 and TRBJ1-1): EAGVAQSPRYKIIEKRQSVAFWCNPISGHATLYWYQQILGQGPKLLIQFQNNGVVDDSQLPKDRFSAERLKGVDSTLKIQPAKLEDSAVYLCASSPRGAGNTEAFFGQGTRLTVV.

A single count supports this clone. V usage is TRBV15 and J usage is TRBJ1-4, with no clear D. The CDR3 sequence is 17 residues long. The V and J ends lost 0 bases and 2 bases respectively, with 13 bases between them. Germline values: CDR1 LNHNV, CDR2 YYDKDF (reference sequence). CDR3 residues: CATSREEGRFTNEKLFF. The DNA for the CDR3 is TGTGCCACCAGCAGAGAGGAAGGGAGGTTTACTAATGAAAAACTGTTTTTT.

The chain uses TRBV4-2 and TRBJ1-2; D unclear. This CDR3 has 14 amino acids. The V and J ends lost 5 bases and 4 bases respectively, with 14 bases between them. CDR1 is LGHNA and CDR2 is YNFKEQ in the germline V gene. CDR3 sequence (DNA): TGTGCCAGCAGCGACGGAGCAGAATCCTATGGCTACACCTTC. Amino acids: CASSDGAESYGYTF.

Note on this clone: Other DNA sequences of this sample code for an identical CDR3. The chain has TRBV18 and TRBJ1-2; tentatively, D is TRBD1 (5 bases). Trimming pared 3 bases from V and 3 bases from J, leaving 8 bases between. Germline V gives CDR1 KGHSH, CDR2 LQKENI. The CDR3 length is 13 residues. CDR3 protein: CASSPDRDYGYTF. CDR3 coding DNA: TGTGCCAGCTCACCCGACAGAGACTATGGCTACACCTTC. Together with reference TRBV18 and TRBJ1-2, the CDR3 gives the full variable domain: NAGVMQNPRHLVRRRGQEARLRCSPMKGHSHVYWYRQLPEEGLKFMVYLQKENIIDESGMPKERFSAEFPKEGPSILRIQQVVRGDSAAYFCASSPDRDYGYTFGSGTRLTVV.

The V call is TRBV5-4, the J call TRBJ1-1; 8 bases are shared with TRBD1. The germline gives CDR1 SGHNT, CDR2 YYREEE (reference sequence). The CDR3 is 14 amino acids. J lost 3 bases, V lost 1 base, and 2 bases had no gene match. In DNA, the CDR3 is TGTGCCAGCAGCTTGAACAGGGGGTACACTGAAGCTTTCTTT. It translates to CASSLNRGYTEAFF.

CDR3 in amino acids: CASSFRPSGANTGELFF. CDR3 in DNA: TGTGCCAGCAGTTTCCGACCTAGCGGAGCCAACACCGGGGAGCTGTTTTTT. The chain combines TRBV7-2 with TRBJ2-2; 7 bases map to TRBD2. The CDR3 consists of 17 residues. The trim removed 6 bases at V and 2 bases at J, leaving 12 bases unmatched. CDR1 SGHTA and CDR2 FQGNSA come from the germline V gene.

The chain employs TRBV20-1 and TRBJ2-3; 8 bases align to TRBD2. Germline CDR1 DFQATT, CDR2 SNEGSKA (reference sequence). J was trimmed by 0 bases and V by 3 bases; bases with no gene match: 11. There are 17 residues in the CDR3. The CDR3: CSASPGGRLPSTDTQYF. CDR3 nucleotides: TGCAGTGCTAGTCCGGGGGGGCGATTGCCTAGCACAGATACGCAGTATTTT.

The chain couples TRBV27 to TRBJ1-6, with TRBD1 matching over 7 bases. Germline V CDR1 and CDR2: MNHEY, SMNVEV (reference sequence). V lost 6 bases, J lost 5 bases, and 4 bases stayed unmatched. CDR3 length equals 14 residues. The CDR3 DNA reads as TGTGCCAGCAGCAACAGGGGAAATAATTCACCCCTCCACTTT. Translation: CASSNRGNNSPLHF.

The chain employs TRBV5-1 and TRBJ1-2; the match to TRBD1 covers 9 bases. The germline V gene encodes CDR1 SGHRS and CDR2 YFSETQ. The CDR3 is 15 residues long. V was clipped by 3 bases and J by 7 bases; unmatched bases: 10. The CDR3 bases are TGCGCCAGCAGCTCTGGGGACAGGGTAAAGTCTGGCTACACCTTC. Translated: CASSSGDRVKSGYTF.

This sequence joins TRBV19 and TRBJ2-7; 9 positions match TRBD1. Unmatched junction bases numbered 9, after V lost 7 bases and J lost 5 bases. From germline, CDR1 is LNHDA and CDR2 SQIVND (reference sequence). The CDR3 contains 14 residues. The CDR3 reads CASTEGQGMNEQYF. Here the CDR3 DNA reads TGTGCCAGTACTGAAGGACAGGGGATGAACGAGCAGTACTTC. The full variable domain, completed using reference TRBV19 and TRBJ2-7, is DGGITQSPKYLFRKEGQNVTLSCEQNLNHDAMYWYRQDPGQGLRLIYYSQIVNDFQKGDIAEGYSVSREKKESFPLTVTSAQKNPTAFYLCASTEGQGMNEQYFGPGTRLTVT.

This clone was recorded once. The chain employs TRBV19 and TRBJ1-2, with TRBD1 identical over 12 bases. V shed 6 bases, J shed 3 bases, and the junction held 5 bases outside the gene matches. The germline V gene has CDR1 LNHDA and CDR2 SQIVND (reference sequence). The CDR3 has 15 amino acids. In DNA, the CDR3 is TGTGCCAGTAGGGGACAGGGGGCATGGGACTATGGCTACACCTTC. Residues: CASRGQGAWDYGYTF.

The V gene is TRBV27, the J gene TRBJ1-2; 7 positions match TRBD1. CDR1 is MNHEY and CDR2 is SMNVEV in the germline V gene (reference sequence). The CDR3 loop spans 15 amino acids. Trimming took 6 bases from V and 3 from J; bases not matched to a gene: 10. The CDR3 coding sequence is TGTGCCAGCAGGCTCGTTACAGGGGAAGACTATGGCTACACCTTC. Amino acids: CASRLVTGEDYGYTF.

The chain couples TRBV24-1 to TRBJ2-2, with no clear D. The CDR3 spans 13 residues. Trimming pared 0 bases from V and 7 bases from J, leaving 5 bases between. Germline V gene lookup returns CDR1 KGHDR and CDR2 SFDVKD. CDR3 loop: CATSDLYGGELFF. CDR3 nucleotides: TGTGCCACCAGTGATTTGTATGGCGGGGAGCTGTTTTTT.

This chain links TRBV3-1 (or the pseudogene TRBV3-2) with TRBJ1-2, with D tentatively TRBD1 (5 bases). Trimming pared 4 bases from V and 4 bases from J, leaving 16 bases between. The CDR3 is 15 amino acids. CDR1 and CDR2 from the germline V gene are LGHDT and YNNKEL (reference sequence). CDR3 coding DNA: TGTGCCAGCAGCCTCCAGGCAGGGTCCTTCTATGGCTACACCTTC. Protein sequence: CASSLQAGSFYGYTF.

The chain employs TRBV3-1 (or the pseudogene TRBV3-2) and TRBJ2-1; TRBD1 matches 8 bases. The germline V gene encodes CDR1 LGHDT and CDR2 YNNKEL (reference sequence). This CDR3 has 15 residues. After removal of 6 bases from V and 0 bases from J, the junction contained 4 bases not matched to a gene. This chain's CDR3 is CASSRTGSSYNEQFF. As DNA, the CDR3 is TGTGCCAGCAGTCGGACAGGGAGCTCCTACAATGAGCAGTTCTTC.

V usage is TRBV9 and J usage is TRBJ1-2; 10 bases fit TRBD1. Germline loops: CDR1 SGDLS, CDR2 YYNGEE. The CDR3 loop spans 15 amino acids. Germline trimming cut 4 bases from V and 7 bases from J; bases unmatched to any gene: 10. The CDR3 loop is CASSLGRQGASGYTF. In DNA, the CDR3 is TGTGCCAGCAGCCTCGGCCGACAGGGGGCTAGTGGCTACACCTTC.